The 18 T cell receptor beta chains presented below share a single source sample, sequenced in a study of blood T cell repertoires in COVID-19. This table comes from immunoSEQ multiplex PCR, and its TCRdb copy is limited to in-frame clones, with some not included. The sample has approximately 80,000 clones, 90% seen once; the top ten hold more than 0.85%. Material for sequencing was peripheral blood. Source of these receptors: a woman in her 50s in a cohort sampled during active COVID-19.

The chain has TRBV28 and TRBJ1-4; perhaps TRBD1 as D (6 bases). Germline CDR1 is MDHEN and CDR2 is SYDVKM. This CDR3 comprises 12 residues. V lost 11 bases and J 3 bases, leaving 10 bases between the germline ends. CDR3 DNA sequence: TGTGCCGCAGGACAGTCTAATGAAAAACTGTTTTTT. Its translation is CAAGQSNEKLFF.

This clone was observed once. The V gene is TRBV7-3, the J gene TRBJ2-7; no definite D call. The CDR3 runs to 15 residues. V was shortened by 2 bases and J by 5 bases, with 16 bases between the two germline ends. Per germline, CDR1 SGHTA and CDR2 FQGTGA. The CDR3 sequence: CASSLGVALLNEQYF. The DNA for the CDR3 is TGTGCCAGCAGCTTAGGTGTGGCCCTACTAAACGAGCAGTACTTC.

The chain employs TRBV5-5 and TRBJ2-1; the match to TRBD2 covers 9 bases. This CDR3 comprises 17 residues. The germline V gene encodes CDR1 SGHKS and CDR2 YYEKEE (reference sequence). The V gene end was trimmed by 0 bases and the J gene end by 6 bases; junction bases not matched to a gene: 10. CDR3 DNA: TGTGCCAGCAGCTTGGGGGTGGGGACTAGCCCTACCAATGAGCAGTTCTTC. As protein: CASSLGVGTSPTNEQFF.

This clone was seen a handful of times. The chain joins TRBV5-4 to TRBJ2-7, with 8 nucleotides matching TRBD1. The CDR3 has 14 amino acids. CDR1 SGHNT and CDR2 YYREEE come from the germline V gene (reference sequence). V dropped 3 bases and J dropped 2; count of bases not matched to a gene: 4. The CDR3 loop is CASSSRTGTYEQYF. The CDR3 DNA reads as TGTGCCAGCAGCTCGAGGACAGGGACCTACGAGCAGTACTTC.

J is TRBJ1-5 and V is TRBV4-1, with D possibly being TRBD1 (6 bases). Germline V gene data show CDR1 as MGHRA and CDR2 as YSYEKL. V was pared by 0 bases and J by 4 bases, with 16 bases between. The CDR3 is 17 amino acids. CDR3: CASSQDHRRGGNQPQHF. In nucleotides, the CDR3 is TGCGCCAGCAGCCAAGATCACAGGAGGGGGGGGAATCAGCCCCAGCATTTT.

The chain uses TRBV4-1 and TRBJ2-5; 7 nucleotides line up with TRBD1. The ends lost 3 bases at V and 4 bases at J; junction bases unmatched: 8. Germline loops: CDR1 MGHRA, CDR2 YSYEKL. This CDR3 region has 15 residues. The CDR3 protein is CASSQGGQEGETQYF. DNA of the CDR3: TGCGCCAGCAGCCAGGGTGGACAGGAAGGAGAGACCCAGTACTTC.

The chain carries TRBV5-8 and TRBJ2-1; the D is unclear. The CDR3 consists of 15 residues. The germline gives CDR1 SGHTS, CDR2 YDEGEE. V was cut by 0 bases and J by 0 bases, with 7 bases left in between. Here the CDR3 reads CASSLGAGSYNEQFF. The CDR3 DNA follows: TGTGCCAGCAGCTTGGGGGCAGGCTCCTACAATGAGCAGTTCTTC.

The gene calls are TRBV28 and TRBJ1-1; no clear D gene. This CDR3 contains 15 residues. CDR1 MDHEN and CDR2 SYDVKM come from the germline V gene. V lost 7 bases, J lost 0 bases, and 15 bases lay in between. CDR3: CASNRGSPMNTEAFF. For the CDR3, the DNA is TGTGCCAGCAATCGAGGCAGCCCCATGAACACTGAAGCTTTCTTT.

This chain connects TRBV3-1 (or the pseudogene TRBV3-2) to TRBJ2-1, with D unresolved. V shed 1 base and J shed 4 bases, with 11 bases lying between them. CDR3 length equals 15 residues. Germline V CDR1 and CDR2: LGHDT, YNNKEL (reference sequence). The CDR3 coding sequence is TGTGCCAGCAGCCAAGTCGCAGAAGTATACAATGAGCAGTTCTTC. The encoded protein is CASSQVAEVYNEQFF.

The chain combines TRBV28 with TRBJ2-1; a weak D match, TRBD2 (6 bases). Germline V gives CDR1 MDHEN, CDR2 SYDVKM. The CDR3 has 13 amino acids. Trimming took off 3 bases at V and 9 bases at J, with 12 bases between the two ends. In nucleotides, the CDR3 is TGTGCCAGCAGTTTCGGGACGGGAGTTGAGCAGTTCTTC. This gives the protein CASSFGTGVEQFF.

The chain links TRBV3-1 (or the pseudogene TRBV3-2) to TRBJ2-6; D is unclear. The CDR3 extends over 15 amino acids. The germline gives CDR1 LGHDT, CDR2 YNNKEL (reference sequence). Trimming shortened V by 4 bases and J by 1 base, and 8 bases separated the two germline ends. The CDR3 sequence is CASSPITSGANVLTF. Written as DNA, the CDR3 is TGTGCCAGCAGCCCCATAACTTCTGGGGCCAACGTCCTGACTTTC.

The chain joins TRBV19 to TRBJ2-1; 9 positions match TRBD2. In germline, CDR1 is LNHDA, CDR2 SQIVND (reference sequence). The V segment lost 3 bases and the J segment 7 bases; nucleotides outside the gene matches: 16. The CDR3 totals 18 residues. This CDR3 reads CASSIGVAGGPVWNEQFF. In DNA, the CDR3 is TGTGCCAGTAGTATCGGGGTGGCGGGAGGGCCAGTATGGAATGAGCAGTTCTTC.

V and J are TRBV6-6 and TRBJ1-2, with D possibly being TRBD1 (5 bases). Germline CDR1 and CDR2: MNHNY and SVGAGI (reference sequence). CDR3 length equals 14 residues. The V gene lost 0 bases and the J gene lost 3 bases, with 8 bases spanning the gap. The CDR3 region has the DNA TGTGCCAGCAGTTACTCCAGGGTATACTATGGCTACACCTTC. Its translation: CASSYSRVYYGYTF.

The chain uses TRBV4-1 and TRBJ2-2; D is unclear. In germline, CDR1 is MGHRA, CDR2 YSYEKL. V was cut by 0 bases and J by 8 bases, with 19 bases left in between. The CDR3 spans 17 residues. The chain's CDR3 is CASSQDTTATTLGELFF. In DNA form, the CDR3 reads TGCGCCAGCAGCCAAGATACAACAGCTACCACTTTGGGGGAGCTGTTTTTT.

This chain uses TRBV5-1 with TRBJ2-5; 9 nucleotides agree with TRBD1. This CDR3 is 14 amino acids long. J gave up 5 bases and V 2 bases, and 4 bases lay outside the gene matches. Germline V gene lookup returns CDR1 SGHRS and CDR2 YFSETQ. CDR3 DNA: TGCGCCAGCAGCTTACAGGGGGCAGGGGAGACCCAGTACTTC. Protein sequence: CASSLQGAGETQYF.

The J gene is TRBJ1-2, the V gene TRBV5-1, with D tentatively TRBD1 (5 bases). V was trimmed by 4 bases and J by 6 bases, leaving 16 bases between them. CDR1 is SGHRS and CDR2 is YFSETQ in the germline V gene. CDR3 length equals 14 residues. The CDR3 DNA sequence: TGCGCCAGCAGCCCAGGGACTACCCTTGATGGCTACACCTTC. Translated: CASSPGTTLDGYTF.

The rearrangement uses TRBV11-3 and TRBJ2-1; TRBD1 aligns across 11 bases. This CDR3 contains 16 residues. The trim removed 4 bases at V and 5 bases at J, leaving 7 bases unmatched. The germline gives CDR1 SGHNT, CDR2 YENEEA. CDR3 in amino acids: CASSSGGDRGNNEQFF. Here the CDR3 DNA reads TGTGCCAGCAGCTCCGGAGGGGACAGGGGGAACAATGAGCAGTTCTTC.

CDR3 region: CASSRNRGLTGELFF. In DNA form, the CDR3 reads TGTGCCAGCAGCCGAAACAGGGGGCTGACCGGGGAGCTGTTTTTT. The chain recombines TRBV5-4 with TRBJ2-2; 9 positions match TRBD1. The germline CDR1 and CDR2 sequences are SGHNT and YYREEE (reference sequence). CDR3 length: 15 amino acids. J lost 5 bases, V lost 4 bases, and 6 bases had no gene match. Using reference TRBV5-4 and TRBJ2-2 for the parts outside the CDR3, the full variable domain is ETGVTQSPTHLIKTRGQQVTLRCSSQSGHNTVSWYQQALGQGPQFIFQYYREEENGRGNFPPRFSGLQFPNYSSELNVNALELDDSALYLCASSRNRGLTGELFFGEGSRLTVL.